This TCR beta chain emerged from a study of blood T cell repertoires in COVID-19. Study background: Material from acute and convalescent COVID-19 was sourced from the United States, Italy and Spain. Sources were T cells, B-cell-depleted T cells, or PBMCs; the material itself was cDNA or gDNA.

Clinical history as reported by participants underpinned cohort assignment. CDR1 is SGHVS and CDR2 is FQNEAQ in the germline V gene. The CDR3 has 18 amino acids. The J segment lost 0 bases and the V segment lost 0 bases, leaving 8 bases of the junction unmatched. Repertoires were generated with immunoSEQ multiplex PCR, while TCRdb's copy carries only in-frame clones and drops some. The sample holds about 480,000 clones, 88% seen once. The sequence was collected from a middle-aged woman who had recovered from COVID-19. The chain couples TRBV7-8 to TRBJ1-5; 7 bases match TRBD1. The sequenced sample consisted of PBMCs or T cells enriched from blood (not recorded which). The CDR3 loop is CASSLAAGGPLSNQPQHF. Here the CDR3 DNA reads TGTGCCAGCAGCTTAGCCGCAGGGGGTCCCCTTAGCAATCAGCCCCAGCATTTT.